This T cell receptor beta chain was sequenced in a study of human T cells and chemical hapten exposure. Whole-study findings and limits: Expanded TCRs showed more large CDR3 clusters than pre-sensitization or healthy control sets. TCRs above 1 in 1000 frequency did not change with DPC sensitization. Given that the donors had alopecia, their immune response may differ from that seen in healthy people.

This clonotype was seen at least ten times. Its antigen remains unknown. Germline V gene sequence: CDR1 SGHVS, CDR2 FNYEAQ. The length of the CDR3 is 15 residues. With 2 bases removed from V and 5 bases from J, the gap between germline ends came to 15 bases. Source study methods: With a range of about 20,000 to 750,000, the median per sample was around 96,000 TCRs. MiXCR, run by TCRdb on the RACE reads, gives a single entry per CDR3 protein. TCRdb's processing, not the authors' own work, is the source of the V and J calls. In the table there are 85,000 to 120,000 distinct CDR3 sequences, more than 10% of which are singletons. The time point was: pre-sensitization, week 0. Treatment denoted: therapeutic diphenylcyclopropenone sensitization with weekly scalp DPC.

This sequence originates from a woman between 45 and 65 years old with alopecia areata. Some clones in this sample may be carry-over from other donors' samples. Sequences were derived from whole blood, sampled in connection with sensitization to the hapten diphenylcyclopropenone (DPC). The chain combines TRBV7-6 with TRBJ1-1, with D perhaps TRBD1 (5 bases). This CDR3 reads CASSLLEGPGTEAFF. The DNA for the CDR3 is TGTGCCAGCAGCTTATTGGAGGGGCCGGGGACTGAAGCTTTCTTT.